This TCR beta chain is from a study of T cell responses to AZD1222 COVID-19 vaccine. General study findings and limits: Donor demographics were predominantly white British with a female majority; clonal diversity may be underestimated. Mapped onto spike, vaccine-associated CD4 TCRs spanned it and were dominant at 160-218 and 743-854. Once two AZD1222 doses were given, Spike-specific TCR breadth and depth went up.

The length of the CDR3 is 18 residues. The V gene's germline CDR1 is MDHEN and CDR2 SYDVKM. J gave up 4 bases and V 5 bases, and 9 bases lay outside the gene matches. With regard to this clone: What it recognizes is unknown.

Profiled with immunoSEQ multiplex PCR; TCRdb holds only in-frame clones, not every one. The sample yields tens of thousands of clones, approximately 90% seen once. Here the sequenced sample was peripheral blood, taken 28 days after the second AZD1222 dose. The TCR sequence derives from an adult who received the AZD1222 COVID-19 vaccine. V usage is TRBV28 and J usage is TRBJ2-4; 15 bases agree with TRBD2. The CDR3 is CASSPPGLAGGPKNIQYF. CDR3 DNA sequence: TGTGCCAGCAGTCCCCCGGGACTAGCGGGGGGACCTAAAAACATTCAGTACTTC.